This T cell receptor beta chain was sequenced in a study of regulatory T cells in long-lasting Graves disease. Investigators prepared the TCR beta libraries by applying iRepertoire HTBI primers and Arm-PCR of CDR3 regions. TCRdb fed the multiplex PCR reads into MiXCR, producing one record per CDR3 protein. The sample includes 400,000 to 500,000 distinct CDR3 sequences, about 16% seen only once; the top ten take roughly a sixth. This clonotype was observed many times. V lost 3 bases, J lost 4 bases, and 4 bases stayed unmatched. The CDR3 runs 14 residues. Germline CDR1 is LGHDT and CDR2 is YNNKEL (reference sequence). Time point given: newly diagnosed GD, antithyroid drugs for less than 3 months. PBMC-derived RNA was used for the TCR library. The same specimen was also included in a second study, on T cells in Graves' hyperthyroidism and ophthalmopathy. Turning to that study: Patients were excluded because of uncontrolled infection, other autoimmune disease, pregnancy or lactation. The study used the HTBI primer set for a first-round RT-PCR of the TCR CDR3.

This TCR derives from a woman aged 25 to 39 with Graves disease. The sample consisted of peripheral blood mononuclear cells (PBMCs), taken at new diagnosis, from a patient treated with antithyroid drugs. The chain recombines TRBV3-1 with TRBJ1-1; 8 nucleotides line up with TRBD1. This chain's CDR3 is CASSHVTGGTEAFF. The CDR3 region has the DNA TGTGCCAGCAGCCACGTAACAGGGGGCACTGAAGCTTTCTTT.